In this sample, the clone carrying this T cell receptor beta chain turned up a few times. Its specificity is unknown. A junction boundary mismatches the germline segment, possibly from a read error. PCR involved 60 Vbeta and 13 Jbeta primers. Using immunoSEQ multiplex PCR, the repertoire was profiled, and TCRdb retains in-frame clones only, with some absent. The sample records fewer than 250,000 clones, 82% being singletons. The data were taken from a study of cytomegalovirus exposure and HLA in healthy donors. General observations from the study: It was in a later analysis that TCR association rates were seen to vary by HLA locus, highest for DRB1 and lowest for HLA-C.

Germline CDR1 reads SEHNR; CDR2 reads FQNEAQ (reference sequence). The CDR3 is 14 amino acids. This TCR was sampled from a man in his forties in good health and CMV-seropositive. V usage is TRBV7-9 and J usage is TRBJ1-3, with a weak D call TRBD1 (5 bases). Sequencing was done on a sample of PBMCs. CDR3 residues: CSSSLGQGVNTIYF. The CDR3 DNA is TGTTCCAGCAGCTTAGGGCAGGGTGTGAACACCATATATTTT.